These T cell receptor beta chains were read from a single sample in a study of blood T cell repertoires in COVID-19. Some clones are missing from TCRdb's copy, which holds only in-frame ones; the method was immunoSEQ multiplex PCR. The sample carries 200,000 to 300,000 clones, about 82% recorded once. What was sequenced was peripheral blood. The source of these receptors is a woman in her sixties with active or convalescent COVID-19. Both conserved end residues are trimmed from each CDR3.

J gene | CDR3 length | V gene | CDR3 protein
TRBJ2-1 | 12 | TRBV25-1 | ASSDSTRANEQF
TRBJ2-3 | 12 | TRBV2 | ASSVNGVEDTQY
TRBJ2-3 | 14 | TRBV28 | ASSLLVGGRTDTQY
TRBJ1-1 | 10 | TRBV30 | AWRQGSTEAF
TRBJ2-2 | 12 | TRBV10-3 | AIEQGGPTGELF
TRBJ2-7 | 14 | TRBV6-1 | ASSKAWGQGAYEQY
TRBJ1-2 | 13 | TRBV2 | ASIWGEIANYGYT
TRBJ2-2 | 13 | TRBV5-1 | ASSLAQANTGELF
TRBJ2-5 | 12 | TRBV28 | ASSLDRGQKTQY
TRBJ1-4 | 16 | TRBV11-3 | ASSPRGTRQGRDEKLF
TRBJ1-6 | 12 | TRBV2 | ASGTGTGGSPLH
TRBJ2-2 | 12 | TRBV11-2 | ASNPQGSTGELF
TRBJ2-1 | 13 | TRBV7-3 | ASSLGTGGWDEQF
TRBJ2-7 | 13 | TRBV21-1 | ASSTPILAPPSWC
TRBJ2-5 | 10 | TRBV29-1 | SNVATAGTQY
TRBJ1-1 | 10 | TRBV30 | AWIAGNTEAF
TRBJ1-6 | 13 | TRBV7-2 | ASSPRGGGNSPLH
TRBJ2-7 | 13 | TRBV5-1 | ASSLVLAGDNEQY
TRBJ1-2 | 12 | TRBV3-1/TRBV3-2 | ASSQGQVIYGYT
TRBJ2-1 | 14 | TRBV7-2 | ASSVSGGASYNEQF
TRBJ1-3 | 14 | TRBV18 | ASSPRRGVSGNTIY
TRBJ2-2 | 15 | TRBV11-3 | ASSLSTGGMNTGELF
TRBJ2-7 | 12 | TRBV27 | ATRGQGGPYEQY
TRBJ2-7 | 11 | TRBV7-9 | ASSLGLDWQQY
TRBJ2-1 | 15 | TRBV29-1 | SADGREGPGEAHEQF
TRBJ1-2 | 9 | TRBV19 | ASGQGYGYT
TRBJ2-5 | 13 | TRBV7-2 | ASSLVSANQETQY
TRBJ2-5 | 13 | TRBV10-2 | ASSGGLGRGETQY
TRBJ2-2 | 8 | TRBV7-9 | ASSGEELF
TRBJ2-5 | 11 | TRBV29-1 | SVEKQIQETQY
TRBJ2-7 | 11 | TRBV2 | ASSRSFGQEQY
TRBJ1-1 | 13 | TRBV7-2 | ASSLGGQAITEAF
TRBJ2-2 | 13 | TRBV5-5 | ASSTHDMLTGELF
TRBJ1-1 | 11 | TRBV7-9 | ASTPSGGRVAF
TRBJ2-2 | 14 | TRBV28 | ASSPLGGGRTGELF
TRBJ2-7 | 11 | TRBV29-1 | SVVFLAGYEQY
TRBJ2-7 | 11 | TRBV14 | ASSQERTTLKY
TRBJ1-1 | 11 | TRBV6-5 | ASSQIARGQAF
TRBJ2-2 | 13 | TRBV21-1 | ASPGQGEKAGELF
TRBJ2-1 | 11 | TRBV24-1 | ATSETYLAVQF
TRBJ2-1 | 14 | TRBV5-1 | ASSLSLAGAYNEQF
TRBJ1-1 | 12 | TRBV30 | AWDTGDMNTEAF
TRBJ1-5 | 13 | TRBV19 | ASSTTGGQSQPQH
TRBJ2-1 | 13 | TRBV5-1 | ASSLRAGFDNEQF
TRBJ2-3 | 14 | TRBV7-3 | ASSPDRGRNTDTQY
TRBJ1-5 | 11 | TRBV7-8 | ASSLELGQPQH
TRBJ1-4 | 15 | TRBV7-9 | ASSPTGGFDPNEKLF
TRBJ1-2 | 10 | TRBV28 | ASHSITYGYT
TRBJ2-3 | 14 | TRBV6-1 | ASSESGGRGTDTQY
TRBJ1-6 | 13 | TRBV19 | ASDPRTGPNSPLH
TRBJ1-1 | 11 | TRBV5-8 | ASSRLGASEAF
TRBJ1-1 | 14 | TRBV4-1 | ASSPGVTSFFIEAF